The 30 T cell receptor beta chains below come from one sample, sequenced in a study of blood T cell repertoires in COVID-19. Sequencing used immunoSEQ multiplex PCR; TCRdb keeps in-frame clones, though not all of them. The sample lists roughly 360,000 clones; 70% to 85% were seen once. The specimen was peripheral blood. The receptors stem from a human donor with acute or convalescent COVID-19. The donor label of this sample is uncertain.

The rearrangement uses TRBV18 and TRBJ2-1, with 9 bases identical to TRBD1. The CDR3 is 14 residues long. Germline V CDR1 and CDR2: KGHSH, LQKENI. The trim removed 3 bases at V and 6 bases at J, leaving 3 bases unmatched. The CDR3 sequence: CASSPGQGRNEQFF. CDR3 nucleotide sequence: TGTGCCAGCTCACCGGGACAGGGTCGCAATGAGCAGTTCTTC.

The V call is TRBV6-5, the J call TRBJ1-1; the D gene is possibly TRBD1 (5 bases). The CDR3 totals 13 residues. CDR1 and CDR2 from the germline V gene are MNHEY and SVGAGI. V gave up 6 bases and J gave up 4 bases, with 12 bases separating them. This CDR3 is CASRAQGGTEAFF. CDR3 DNA sequence: TGTGCCAGCAGAGCCCAGGGCGGCACTGAAGCTTTCTTT.

This chain connects TRBV6-1 to TRBJ2-1; D might be TRBD1 (6 bases). This CDR3 region has 15 residues. Germline V gene sequence: CDR1 MNHNS, CDR2 SASEGT. Trimming took 2 bases from V and 2 from J, leaving 10 bases between them. The CDR3 DNA reads as TGTGCCAGCAGTGAAAGTAGGGACACCTACAATGAGCAGTTCTTC. This codes for CASSESRDTYNEQFF.

In the case of this clone: A read error is possible here, since a much larger clone lies one base away. This chain joins TRBV7-9 and TRBJ1-2; D possibly corresponds to TRBD1 (6 bases). V lost 5 bases to trimming and J lost 4 bases, with 11 bases between them. Per germline, CDR1 SEHNR and CDR2 FQNEAQ (reference sequence). The CDR3 spans 13 residues. The DNA of the CDR3 is TGTGCCAGCAGCCCGGACAGAGTCTATGGCTACACCTTC. This translates into CASSPDRVYGYTF. The whole variable domain, remainder taken from reference TRBV7-9 and TRBJ1-2, is DTGVSQNPRHKITKRGQNVTFRCDPISEHNRLYWYRQTLGQGPEFLTYFQNEAQLEKSRLLSDRFSAERPKGSFSTLEIQRTEQGDSAMYLCASSPDRVYGYTFGSGTRLTVV.

The chain joins TRBV4-1 to TRBJ2-1; 7 nucleotides agree with TRBD1. CDR3 length equals 15 residues. Trimming cost V 1 base and J 7 bases; bases outside gene matches: 7. Germline CDR1 is MGHRA and CDR2 is YSYEKL. DNA for the CDR3: TGCGCCAGCAGCCAAGGGGACAGAAGGTCGAATGAGCAGTTCTTC. Its translation: CASSQGDRRSNEQFF.

This clone appeared a few times. This chain connects TRBV18 to TRBJ2-1; D is possibly TRBD1 (6 bases). The CDR3 sequence is 17 residues long. V was shortened by 3 bases and J by 1 base, with 16 bases between the two germline ends. The germline CDR1 and CDR2 sequences are KGHSH and LQKENI. Here the CDR3 reads CASSPNRQATSYNEQFF. CDR3 nucleotides: TGTGCCAGCTCACCTAATAGACAGGCGACGTCCTACAATGAGCAGTTCTTC.

V and J are TRBV14 and TRBJ1-2; no reliable D call. Trimming left V 4 bases short and J 2 bases short, with 8 bases between. CDR3 size: 13 residues. CDR1 is SGHDN, CDR2 FVKESK, per germline. CDR3 residues: CASSPGFNYGYTF. CDR3 bases: TGTGCCAGCAGCCCCGGGTTCAACTATGGCTACACCTTC.

V and J are TRBV15 and TRBJ1-1, with D tentatively TRBD1 (5 bases). The CDR3 runs 13 residues. V was trimmed by 5 bases and J by 6 bases, leaving 13 bases between them. CDR1 LNHNV and CDR2 YYDKDF come from the germline V gene (reference sequence). Here the CDR3 reads CATSPGGRAEAFF. Here the CDR3 DNA reads TGTGCCACCAGCCCCGGGGGGAGGGCTGAAGCTTTCTTT.

A word on this clone: This may be a read error, as it is one base from a much larger clone. The chain has TRBV6-5 and TRBJ2-2; D may be TRBD2 (6 bases). The V gene's germline CDR1 is MNHEY and CDR2 SVGAGI. CDR3 length: 14 residues. CDR3 sequence: CVSATRRDTGELFF. CDR3 in DNA: TGTGTCAGCGCAACCCGGAGGGACACCGGGGAGCTGTTTTTT.

The chain is built from TRBV29-1 and TRBJ1-4; 7 bases are a match to TRBD1. This CDR3 spans 13 amino acids. Per the germline V gene, CDR1 is SQVTM and CDR2 is ANQGSEA. J was trimmed by 6 bases and V by 5 bases; bases with no gene match: 6. DNA for the CDR3: TGCAGCGTTTCAGGGGGACCTTATGAAAAACTGTTTTTT. Encoded protein: CSVSGGPYEKLFF.

This chain uses TRBV5-1 with TRBJ2-5; 7 bases are a match to TRBD1. Germline CDR1 reads SGHRS; CDR2 reads YFSETQ. This CDR3 contains 16 residues. V shed 4 bases and J 0 bases; nucleotides not matched to a gene: 9. The CDR3, as DNA: TGCGCCAGCAGCCCCGGGACAGAGGCAAACCAAGAGACCCAGTACTTC. As protein: CASSPGTEANQETQYF.

This clone was seen a single time. The DNA for the CDR3 is TGTGCCAGCAGCTTAGTAATCCTTCGGGAGCGAGGGGCCAACGTCCTGACTTTC. The encoded protein is CASSLVILRERGANVLTF. V is TRBV7-9 and J is TRBJ2-6; tentative D call: TRBD2 (6 bases). Trimming stripped 1 base from V and 4 bases from J, with 17 bases between. CDR1 SEHNR and CDR2 FQNEAQ come from the germline V gene (reference sequence). CDR3 size: 18 residues.

This rearrangement joins TRBV11-2 to TRBJ2-1, with TRBD2 matching over 12 bases. Per germline, CDR1 SGHAT and CDR2 FQNNGV. The length of the CDR3 is 15 residues. With V trimmed by 5 bases and J by 2 bases, 1 base remained unmatched. The CDR3 loop is CASSPSGGAYNEQFF. CDR3 nucleotides: TGTGCCAGCAGCCCTAGCGGGGGGGCCTACAATGAGCAGTTCTTC.

The chain couples TRBV6-5 to TRBJ1-1, with 9 positions matching TRBD1. Germline V gene sequence: CDR1 MNHEY, CDR2 SVGAGI. Unmatched junction bases numbered 6, after V lost 7 bases and J lost 9 bases. This CDR3 has 12 amino acids. Here the CDR3 reads CASKGQGPKAFF. CDR3 bases: TGTGCCAGCAAAGGACAGGGGCCGAAAGCTTTCTTT.

The CDR3, as DNA: TGTGCCAGCAGTTCGGGACAGGCCTATGGCTACACCTTC. This gives the protein CASSSGQAYGYTF. This chain connects TRBV28 to TRBJ1-2, with 8 bases identical to TRBD1. The V gene end was trimmed by 4 bases and the J gene end by 4 bases; junction bases not matched to a gene: 2. The CDR3 extends over 13 amino acids. Germline assignment: CDR1 MDHEN and CDR2 SYDVKM.

CDR3 residues: CASSLANSYEQYF. The CDR3 nucleotides read TGTGCCAGCAGCTTAGCGAACAGCTACGAGCAGTACTTC. The V and J genes are TRBV7-9 and TRBJ2-7; no clear D gene. The length of the CDR3 is 13 residues. Germline V CDR1 and CDR2: SEHNR, FQNEAQ (reference sequence). V dropped 0 bases and J dropped 3 bases, with 6 bases sitting between them.

The chain links TRBV7-6 to TRBJ1-1, with TRBD1 as a possible D gene (5 bases). This CDR3 comprises 15 residues. Germline CDR1 and CDR2: SGHVS and FNYEAQ. Trimming shortened V by 4 bases and J by 1 base, and 13 bases separated the two germline ends. CDR3 residues: CASSYQDQGNTEAFF. The CDR3 nucleotides are TGTGCCAGCAGCTACCAAGATCAGGGGAACACTGAAGCTTTCTTT.

The chain recombines TRBV30 with TRBJ1-4, with TRBD1 matching over 9 bases. The CDR3 extends over 14 amino acids. Losses at the gene ends were 3 bases for V and 6 bases for J; bases not matched to a gene: 5. CDR1 and CDR2 (germline): GTSNPN, SVGIG (reference sequence). CDR3 amino acids: CAWSDRGWDEKLFF. The DNA for the CDR3 is TGTGCCTGGAGCGACAGGGGGTGGGATGAAAAACTGTTTTTT.

The CDR3 DNA is TGTGCCAGCAGCTTAAATCAGGGATCCTATAATTCACCCCTCCACTTT. It encodes CASSLNQGSYNSPLHF. The rearrangement uses TRBV7-8 and TRBJ1-6; weak D call: TRBD1 (5 bases). Germline loops: CDR1 SGHVS, CDR2 FQNEAQ. The V gene lost 2 bases and the J gene lost 1 base, with 9 bases spanning the gap. This CDR3 has 16 residues.

This clone was detected many times. The CDR3 sequence: CASSEGHHGGYEQYF. Here the CDR3 DNA reads TGTGCCAGCAGTGAGGGCCACCATGGGGGGTACGAGCAGTACTTC. The rearrangement uses TRBV6-1 and TRBJ2-7; a weak D match, TRBD2 (6 bases). V was clipped by 3 bases and J by 4 bases, with 16 bases between them. This CDR3 is built from 15 residues. CDR1 is MNHNS, CDR2 SASEGT, per germline.

The chain couples TRBV12-3 or TRBV12-4 to TRBJ1-2; a weak D match, TRBD1 (5 bases). The CDR3 is 13 residues long. V lost 7 bases and J 7 bases, leaving 16 bases between the germline ends. Here the CDR3 reads CASNRWGVSGYTF. The CDR3 region has the DNA TGTGCCAGCAACCGTTGGGGGGTTTCTGGCTACACCTTC.

V usage is TRBV2 and J usage is TRBJ1-2; D perhaps matches TRBD1 (6 bases). Germline loops: CDR1 SNHLY, CDR2 FYNNEI. This CDR3 is built from 13 residues. Trimming took 6 bases from V and 8 from J, leaving 16 bases between them. The CDR3 protein is CASSPTRGAGYTF. The CDR3 nucleotides read TGTGCCAGCAGCCCTACCCGGGGGGCGGGCTACACCTTC.

V is TRBV15 and J is TRBJ2-1, with 7 bases aligning to TRBD1. Trimming cost V 3 bases and J 5 bases; bases outside gene matches: 7. CDR1 and CDR2 from the germline V gene are LNHNV and YYDKDF (reference sequence). The CDR3 loop spans 15 amino acids. As DNA, the CDR3 is TGTGCCACCAGCAGCTCCTACAGGGGAAACAATGAGCAGTTCTTC. Translation: CATSSSYRGNNEQFF. Combining the CDR3 with reference TRBV15 and TRBJ2-1 gives the whole variable domain DAMVIQNPRYQVTQFGKPVTLSCSQTLNHNVMYWYQQKSSQAPKLLFHYYDKDFNNEADTPDNFQSRRPNTSFCFLDIRSPGLGDTAMYLCATSSSYRGNNEQFFGPGTRLTVL.

The chain joins TRBV6-5 to TRBJ2-1; TRBD1 matches at 9 bases. Germline CDR1 is MNHEY and CDR2 is SVGAGI. CDR3 length: 15 residues. V was clipped by 0 bases and J by 5 bases; unmatched bases: 2. The CDR3 DNA reads as TGTGCCAGCAGTTACTCAGGGACAGGGAACAATGAGCAGTTCTTC. Translating it yields CASSYSGTGNNEQFF.

The gene calls are TRBV6-5 and TRBJ2-3; D uncertain. Trimming shortened V by 7 bases and J by 0 bases, and 8 bases separated the two germline ends. Germline CDR1 is MNHEY and CDR2 is SVGAGI. This CDR3 region has 13 residues. CDR3 in amino acids: CASKLPSTDTQYF. Here the CDR3 DNA reads TGTGCCAGCAAACTACCCAGCACAGATACGCAGTATTTT.

This chain uses TRBV2 with TRBJ2-3; TRBD2 matches at 10 bases. The germline V gene has CDR1 SNHLY and CDR2 FYNNEI. The CDR3 sequence is 17 residues long. Losses at the gene ends were 4 bases for V and 0 bases for J; bases not matched to a gene: 7. The CDR3 is CASSVPSGRVSTDTQYF. Here the CDR3 DNA reads TGTGCCAGCAGTGTCCCTAGCGGGAGAGTAAGCACAGATACGCAGTATTTT.

The chain uses TRBV4-2 and TRBJ2-2, with 7 bases fitting TRBD2. Germline V gives CDR1 LGHNA, CDR2 YNFKEQ. V gave up 4 bases and J gave up 6 bases; unmatched junction bases: 8. The CDR3 has 15 residues. The DNA for the CDR3 is TGTGCCAGCAGCCCCAATCCGGGGAGGGCCGGGGAGCTGTTTTTT. As protein: CASSPNPGRAGELFF.

CDR3 protein: CASTLGTVQGYTF. In nucleotides, the CDR3 is TGTGCCAGCACCCTGGGGACAGTTCAAGGCTACACCTTC. The chain is built from TRBV28 and TRBJ1-2; 7 bases are shared with TRBD1. The V and J ends lost 7 bases and 8 bases, in that order; junction bases with no gene match: 10. The CDR3 consists of 13 residues. Germline-derived CDR1 and CDR2 are MDHEN and SYDVKM.

The gene calls are TRBV6-5 and TRBJ1-3; TRBD1 is a possible D gene (5 bases). CDR1 is MNHEY, CDR2 SVGAGI, per germline. The V end lost 4 bases, the J end lost 6 bases, and 16 bases lay between the germline ends. This CDR3 has 15 residues. The CDR3 bases are TGTGCCAGCAGTTGGGCGGGACTCAGGACAAACACCATATATTTT. Translating it yields CASSWAGLRTNTIYF.

V is TRBV27 and J is TRBJ2-5; TRBD1 aligns across 7 bases. This CDR3 is 15 amino acids long. The V gene end was trimmed by 6 bases and the J gene end by 1 base; junction bases not matched to a gene: 8. In germline, CDR1 is MNHEY, CDR2 SMNVEV (reference sequence). The DNA of the CDR3 is TGTGCCAGCAGAAGACAGGGATATGTCCAAGAGACCCAGTACTTC. Translated: CASRRQGYVQETQYF.